A selection of T cell receptor beta chains follows, all from one sample in a study of blood T cell repertoires in COVID-19. Clones were read by immunoSEQ multiplex PCR, and TCRdb kept only the in-frame ones, dropping some. This sample has 200,000 to 250,000 clones, with around four fifths found just once. The sequencing sample was made of peripheral blood. The source of these receptors is a man under 40 with active or convalescent COVID-19. Both conserved end residues are part of each CDR3. The order of the fields is J gene, D gene, V gene, clone size, CDR3 DNA, CDR3 protein. D genes are given only for firm matches. Size values are once, few and many counts, or a class for expanded clones, and some rows have none.

TRBJ2-1 TRBD1 TRBV29-1 . TGCAGTGGGACAGGGGAGCAGTCCTACAATGAGCAGTTCTTC CSGTGEQSYNEQFF
TRBJ2-7 TRBD2 TRBV2 . TGTGCCACCAGACTAGCGTGGGAGCAGTACTTC CATRLAWEQYF
TRBJ1-2 TRBD1 TRBV7-9 . TGTGCCAGCAGCACCGGGACAGACCTCTATGGCTACACCTTC CASSTGTDLYGYTF
TRBJ1-2 . TRBV6-4 . TGTGCCAGCAGTGACAGGGGTTCTGGCTACACCTTC CASSDRGSGYTF
TRBJ1-6 TRBD1 TRBV5-5 once TGTGCCAGCAGCTTGGCTACAGGGGGGAATTCACCCCTCCACTTT CASSLATGGNSPLHF
TRBJ1-4 . TRBV12-3/TRBV12-4 . TGTGCCAGCTCTAGAGCTAATGAAAAACTGTTTTTT CASSRANEKLFF
TRBJ2-3 . TRBV5-1 . TGCGCCAGCAGCCCGCTTGGGGCTGTAGATACGCAGTATTTT CASSPLGAVDTQYF
TRBJ2-5 . TRBV7-2 . TGTGCCAGCAGCGCGGGCCAACAAGAGACCCAGTACTTC CASSAGQQETQYF
TRBJ1-1 . TRBV9 . TGTGCCAGCAGCGCCCACATGAACACTGAAGCTTTCTTT CASSAHMNTEAFF
TRBJ2-2 . TRBV24-1 . TGTGCCACCAGCCCTCGGGACTTAATCACCGGGGAGCTGTTTTTT CATSPRDLITGELFF
TRBJ2-7 TRBD2 TRBV2 . TGTGCCAGCAACCGAGCGGGAGTTCAGTACGAGCAGTACTTC CASNRAGVQYEQYF
TRBJ2-3 TRBD2 TRBV7-2 . TGTGCCAGCAGCTTAAACCTAGCGGGGTCCACAGATACGCAGTATTTT CASSLNLAGSTDTQYF
TRBJ2-2 TRBD1 TRBV5-1 . TGCGCCAGCAGCCCTCCCGACAGGGGGAACACCGGGGAGCTGTTTTTT CASSPPDRGNTGELFF
TRBJ1-1 TRBD1 TRBV6-2/TRBV6-3 once TGTGCCAGCAGTAGACAGGGTAGGGCTCGTGAAGCTTTCTTT CASSRQGRAREAFF
TRBJ2-7 TRBD2 TRBV6-2/TRBV6-3 . TGTGCCAGCAGTCGGGGACTACGGCACGAGCAGTACTTC CASSRGLRHEQYF
TRBJ1-1 . TRBV5-1 . TGCGCCAGCAGCATAACAGGGAAGAACACTGAAGCTTTCTTT CASSITGKNTEAFF
TRBJ1-4 . TRBV13 once TGTGCCAGCAGCCGAAGCCAGGGGGAAAAACTGTTTTTT CASSRSQGEKLFF
TRBJ1-1 TRBD1 TRBV6-5 . TGTGCCAGCAGTTACTCCTCGACAGGGGGAGCTTTCTTT CASSYSSTGGAFF
TRBJ2-7 . TRBV29-1 . TGCAGCGCCCTTAGCAGCGGATACGAGCAGTACTTC CSALSSGYEQYF
TRBJ1-6 TRBD1 TRBV28 . TGTGCCAGCAGTGACCCAGACAGGGGAGGGCTTTCCCTCCACTTT CASSDPDRGGLSLHF
TRBJ2-5 TRBD2 TRBV7-9 . TGTGCCAGCAGCCCCGGGACTAGGGTTTTGGCCCAGTACTTC CASSPGTRVLAQYF
TRBJ1-4 . TRBV7-2 . TGTGCCAGCAGCTCCGTAGGGTGGCAGGGAAGGGAAGAACTGTTTTTT CASSSVGWQGREELFF
TRBJ1-4 . TRBV5-1 few TGCGCCAGCAGCTTTGGGAGGGCTAATGAAAAACTGTTTTTT CASSFGRANEKLFF
TRBJ2-4 . TRBV19 . TGTGCCAGTAGTACCGAAAACATTCAGTACTTC CASSTENIQYF
TRBJ2-1 TRBD2 TRBV7-2 few TGTGCCAGCAGCTTAGAGGGACTAGCGGGAGTCCCCTACAATGAGCAGTTCTTC CASSLEGLAGVPYNEQFF
TRBJ1-1 TRBD1 TRBV30 . TGTGCCTGGAGGACAGGGATGGGCACTGAAGCTTTCTTT CAWRTGMGTEAFF
TRBJ2-7 TRBD1 TRBV7-9 once TGTGCCAGCAGCCCTAGGGACAGGGCCGAGAATTTC CASSPRDRAENF
TRBJ2-3 . TRBV15 . TGTGCCACCAGCAGAGGGCTTTCGGATACGCAGTATTTT CATSRGLSDTQYF
TRBJ1-2 . TRBV4-3 few TGCGCCAGCAGCCCGGTAGGGGTGAACTCCTATGGCTACACCTTC CASSPVGVNSYGYTF
TRBJ2-3 . TRBV15 . TGTGCCACCAGCAGAATCAGGCCTTTATCCACGGATACGCAGTATTTT CATSRIRPLSTDTQYF
TRBJ2-3 TRBD2 TRBV18 . TGTGCCAGCTCCCGGTTAGCGGGGGGGAGCACAGATACGCAGTATTTT CASSRLAGGSTDTQYF
TRBJ1-1 . TRBV30 . TGTGCCTGGGTCCAGGGATTGAACACTGAAGCTTTCTTT CAWVQGLNTEAFF
TRBJ1-2 TRBD1 TRBV7-9 . TGTGCCAGCAGCTCCTGGACAGGGGGGGACTATGGCTACACCTTC CASSSWTGGDYGYTF
TRBJ2-2 TRBD1 TRBV5-1 once TGCGCCAGCTTCACCGGGACAGGGGGACGTGGGTCCGGGGAGCTGTTTTTT CASFTGTGGRGSGELFF
TRBJ2-7 TRBD2 TRBV2 . TGTGCCAGCACCTTGGGACTAGGCTACGAGCAGTACTTC CASTLGLGYEQYF
TRBJ1-2 . TRBV11-1 . TGTGCCAGCAGCTTAGCCCCAGATCGGGGTGCTATCTATGGCTACACCTTC CASSLAPDRGAIYGYTF
TRBJ2-3 TRBD2 TRBV5-1 . TGCGCCAGCAGCTTGGATCCCGGGACTAGCGGAACAGATACGCAGTATTTT CASSLDPGTSGTDTQYF
TRBJ2-1 TRBD2 TRBV11-2 . TGTGCCAGCAGCTTGCAGGCTAGCGGGAGATTGGCCTACAATGAGCAGTTCTTC CASSLQASGRLAYNEQFF
TRBJ1-5 . TRBV11-2 . TGTGCCAGCAGCCCTCCACATCTTAGCAATCAGCCCCAGCATTTT CASSPPHLSNQPQHF
TRBJ1-4 . TRBV6-5 . TGTGCCAGCCGGAGGGACGGGGGGGCTAGTGAAAAACTGTTTTTT CASRRDGGASEKLFF
TRBJ1-6 . TRBV27 . TGTGCCAGCAGTCCTACTCCCGGGATATTCTATAATTCACCCCTCCACTTT CASSPTPGIFYNSPLHF
TRBJ2-4 . TRBV4-3 . TGCGCCAGCAGCCAAGCCAGGGTAGCCAAAAACATTCAGTACTTC CASSQARVAKNIQYF
TRBJ2-6 . TRBV24-1 . TGTGCCACCGGACTCAGCTCTGGGGCCAACGTCCTGACTTTC CATGLSSGANVLTF
TRBJ1-1 TRBD1 TRBV29-1 . TGCAGCGCCAGTTCAGGGACAGGGGGCTCCGAAGCTTTCTTT CSASSGTGGSEAFF
TRBJ2-3 . TRBV4-1 . TGCGCCAGCAGCCAAGAGAGGGGGGGGGCAGATACGCAGTATTTT CASSQERGGADTQYF
TRBJ1-5 TRBD1 TRBV19 . TGTGCCAGTAGTACTCCCTCGACAGGGGAACTACAGCCCCAGCATTTT CASSTPSTGELQPQHF
TRBJ2-7 . TRBV5-5 . TGTGCCAGCAGCTTGGCGGGTTACTACGAGCAGTACTTC CASSLAGYYEQYF
TRBJ1-1 . TRBV9 few TGTGCCAGCAGCGCCTCAAGTCAGGGTAGAACTGAAGCTTTCTTT CASSASSQGRTEAFF
TRBJ2-3 TRBD1 TRBV7-8 . TGTGCCAGCAGCTCCCGACAGGGGACCACAGATACGCAGTATTTT CASSSRQGTTDTQYF
TRBJ1-1 . TRBV27 . TGTGCCAGCAGTTCCGTAGGGAGGGGGAACACTGAAGCTTTCTTT CASSSVGRGNTEAFF
TRBJ2-1 TRBD2 TRBV5-1 once TGCGCCAGCAGCCCGACGGGACTAGCGGGCACCTACAATGAGCAGTTCTTC CASSPTGLAGTYNEQFF
TRBJ2-3 . TRBV18 . TGTGCCAGCTCACGTCAGTCAGATACGCAGTATTTT CASSRQSDTQYF
TRBJ1-2 . TRBV7-2 few TGTGCCAGCAGAATGGGGCTGGGGGGTGGCTACACCTTC CASRMGLGGGYTF
TRBJ2-5 . TRBV28 . TGTGCCAGCAGTTTACCAGTCCAAGAGACCCAGTACTTC CASSLPVQETQYF
TRBJ1-4 TRBD1 TRBV18 . TGTGCCAGCTCACCGGGACAGCGGGAAAAACTGTTTTTT CASSPGQREKLFF
TRBJ1-3 . TRBV3-1/TRBV3-2 . TGTGCCAGCAGCCAAGGCTTCGGCTCTGGAAACACCATATATTTT CASSQGFGSGNTIYF
TRBJ2-3 . TRBV18 . TGTGCCAGCTCACCCGCGGCGAGGGTGGGAGATACGCAGTATTTT CASSPAARVGDTQYF